The 15 T cell receptor beta chains listed next were all sequenced from one sample in a study of T cells in Graves' hyperthyroidism and ophthalmopathy (dated by TCRdb to the late 2010s). The library was produced with multiplex PCR. Sequenced using an Illumina HiSeq 2000. The TCR beta CDR3 regions were amplified from the RNA transcripts. The first round of RT-PCR for the TCR CDR3 was performed with the HTBI primer set and the Qiagen OneStep RT-PCR kit. TCRdb reworked the public reads: Q25 trimming with fastp, MiXCR clone assembly, productive beta chains retained. Rows merge per CDR3 protein into single entries with the most common DNA and genes. The sample table shows some 510,000 distinct CDR3 sequences, and around 21% are seen once. The ten largest clones capture less than 30% of the sample. Sequencing was carried out using blood. These receptors originate from a man aged 18 to 30 with Graves' hyperthyroidism.

As regards this clonotype: A much larger clone lies one base from this, so it may be a read error. The rearrangement joins TRBV6-1 to TRBJ2-5; D remains ambiguous. The V gene's germline CDR1 is MNHNS and CDR2 SASEGT. This CDR3 comprises 13 residues. The CDR3 loop reads CASSPDGGETQDF. CDR3 nucleotides: TGTGCCAGCAGCCCGGACGGTGGAGAGACCCAGGACTTC.

A single count supports this clonotype. The chain has TRBV12-3 or TRBV12-4 and TRBJ1-2, with 10 bases lining up with TRBD1. Trimming removed 3 bases from V and 8 bases from J; junction bases left unmatched: 12. This CDR3 has 16 residues. CDR3 sequence (DNA): TGTGCCAGCAGTTTGACAGGGGGCGCGATGGTTGAAGGCTACACCTTC. Protein sequence: CASSLTGGAMVEGYTF.

The chain couples TRBV7-2 to TRBJ2-5; D remains unclear. This CDR3 comprises 14 residues. The germline V and J ends were trimmed by 5 bases and 1 base, with 11 bases remaining between them. The germline V gene encodes CDR1 SGHTA and CDR2 FQGNSA. CDR3 region: CASSQRVIQETQYF. In DNA form, the CDR3 reads TGTGCCAGCAGCCAAAGAGTTATCCAAGAGACCCAGTACTTC.

Of note for this clonotype: The junction shows a germline mismatch at one end, possibly a read error. The DNA for the CDR3 is TGTGCCTCACTGGGAAACACTGACGCTTTCTTT. It specifies CASLGNTDAFF. The chain has TRBV10-3 and TRBJ1-1; D gene uncertain. Per germline, CDR1 ENHRY and CDR2 SYGVKD. This CDR3 is built from 11 residues.

The chain carries TRBV7-9 and TRBJ2-7; TRBD2 agrees at 7 bases. CDR3 length: 13 residues. Per the germline V gene, CDR1 is SEHNR and CDR2 is FQNEAQ (reference sequence). J gave up 3 bases and V 5 bases, and 4 bases lay outside the gene matches. Here the CDR3 DNA reads TGTGCCAGCAGCCGGGACTACCGCTACGAGCAGTACTTC. Protein product: CASSRDYRYEQYF.

This clonotype showed up many times. V and J are TRBV5-1 and TRBJ1-2; TRBD1 agrees at 8 bases. The CDR3 is 15 amino acids. Germline V gene data show CDR1 as SGHRS and CDR2 as YFSETQ. J gave up 3 bases and V 2 bases, and 6 bases lay outside the gene matches. For the CDR3, the DNA is TGCGCCAGCAGCTTACAGGGGGTAACCGACTATGGCTACACCTTC. It yields the protein CASSLQGVTDYGYTF.

This clonotype has a count of ten or more. CDR3 amino acids: CASSLVWQRSNTGELFF. The DNA of the CDR3 is TGTGCCAGCAGCTTAGTTTGGCAGAGATCGAACACCGGGGAGCTGTTTTTT. The V and J genes are TRBV11-2 and TRBJ2-2; D ambiguous. V was pared by 1 base and J by 0 bases, with 12 bases between. CDR3 length: 17 residues. Germline CDR1 and CDR2: SGHAT and FQNNGV. Together with reference TRBV11-2 and TRBJ2-2, the CDR3 gives the full variable domain: EAGVAQSPRYKIIEKRQSVAFWCNPISGHATLYWYQQILGQGPKLLIQFQNNGVVDDSQLPKDRFSAERLKGVDSTLKIQPAKLEDSAVYLCASSLVWQRSNTGELFFGEGSRLTVL.

Regarding this clonotype: A much bigger clone sits one base away, suggesting this may be a read error. This rearrangement joins TRBV19 to TRBJ1-1; unclear D gene. This CDR3 has 13 residues. Germline CDR1 is LNHDA and CDR2 is SQIVND (reference sequence). CDR3 bases: TGTGCCAGTAGTGCCGTCTTGAACACTGAAGCTTGCTTT. The encoded protein is CASSAVLNTEACF.

This clonotype came up many times. The rearrangement joins TRBV6-2 or TRBV6-3 to TRBJ1-1, with D uncertain. V was trimmed by 4 bases and J by 10 bases, leaving 16 bases between them. The CDR3 spans 13 residues. The germline V gene encodes CDR1 MNHEY and CDR2 SVGEGT. DNA of the CDR3: TGTGCCAGCAGTTTCGGTCTACGAGCTGGAGCTTTCTTT. It is translated as CASSFGLRAGAFF.

The chain links TRBV12-3 or TRBV12-4 to TRBJ1-2, with TRBD1 as a possible D gene (5 bases). V gave up 4 bases and J gave up 5 bases, with 8 bases separating them. CDR3 length: 12 amino acids. CDR3 coding DNA: TGTGCCAGCAGTTCCCGACAGTATGGCTACACCTTC. Translation: CASSSRQYGYTF.

The gene calls are TRBV7-2 and TRBJ2-7, with no clear D. Germline lookup yields CDR1 SGHTA and CDR2 FQGNSA. V was cut by 0 bases and J by 5 bases, with 8 bases left in between. This CDR3 contains 13 residues. CDR3 sequence (DNA): TGTGCCAGCAGCTTAGCGGTTAGAAACGAGCAGTACTTC. Translation gives CASSLAVRNEQYF. Drawing the rest from reference TRBV7-2 and TRBJ2-7, the complete variable domain is GAGVSQSPSNKVTEKGKDVELRCDPISGHTALYWYRQSLGQGLEFLIYFQGNSAPDKSGLPSDRFSAERTGGSVSTLTIQRTQQEDSAVYLCASSLAVRNEQYFGPGTRLTVT.

This clonotype showed up many times. The chain has TRBV30 and TRBJ1-1, with D possibly being TRBD1 (5 bases). Germline loops: CDR1 GTSNPN, CDR2 SVGIG (reference sequence). This CDR3 is built from 14 residues. V gave up 3 bases and J gave up 0 bases, with 11 bases separating them. The CDR3 loop reads CAWSGDSMNTEAFF. In DNA, the CDR3 is TGTGCCTGGAGCGGGGACTCAATGAACACTGAAGCTTTCTTT.

This clonotype was detected ten times or more. The V gene is TRBV10-3, the J gene TRBJ2-5; D is perhaps TRBD2 (6 bases). The V end was cut by 7 bases, the J end by 4 bases, with 16 bases between. In germline, CDR1 is ENHRY, CDR2 SYGVKD. CDR3 length: 14 amino acids. DNA of the CDR3: TGTGCCATCAACACGCGGGGCCCGGCAGAGACCCAGTACTTC. Translated: CAINTRGPAETQYF.

This clonotype was picked up many times. The chain has TRBV28 and TRBJ1-5; D unresolved. Germline assignment: CDR1 MDHEN and CDR2 SYDVKM. The length of the CDR3 is 14 residues. Trimming took off 0 bases at V and 2 bases at J, with 5 bases between the two ends. The CDR3 nucleotides read TGTGCCAGCAGTTTATGGGGAGGCAATCAGCCCCAGCATTTT. It codes for CASSLWGGNQPQHF.

On this clonotype: At one boundary the junction diverges from the germline segment, which might be a read error. The chain uses TRBV19 and TRBJ1-5; D is unclear. Germline lookup yields CDR1 LNHDA and CDR2 SQIVND (reference sequence). CDR3 size: 14 residues. In DNA form, the CDR3 reads TGTGCCAGTAGTAGACGGGCATCGAATCCGCCCCAGCATTTT. It translates to CASSRRASNPPQHF.